Given below is one T cell receptor (beta chain) in context. The entry originates in a study of blood T cell repertoires in COVID-19. Some clones are missing from TCRdb's copy, which holds only in-frame ones; the method was immunoSEQ multiplex PCR. The table has over 200,000 clones, approximately 81% seen once. Trimming removed 7 bases from V and 4 bases from J; junction bases left unmatched: 10. The CDR3 spans 16 residues. CDR1 and CDR2 (germline): LNHDA, SQIVND (reference sequence). What was sequenced was PBMCs or T cells enriched from blood (not recorded which). This TCR derives from a woman aged 50 to 60 with acute COVID-19. This sequence joins TRBV19 and TRBJ2-1; 10 positions agree with TRBD1. As DNA, the CDR3 is TGTGCCAGTAAAAGAAACCCGGGACAGGGGTACAATGAGCAGTTCTTC. The encoded protein is CASKRNPGQGYNEQFF.